The 30 T cell receptor beta chains given below trace back to one sample, sequenced in a study of CD8 T cells in Susac syndrome. Reverse transcription used roughly 0.5 to 1 ug RNA and random hexamers. TCRdb re-derived calls from the immunoSEQ multiplex PCR reads in MiXCR, one entry per CDR3 protein. The sample lists about 180,000 distinct CDR3 sequences, approximately 94% occurring once. Specimen: CD4+ T cells from PBMCs. These receptor sequences come from a human donor with multiple sclerosis.

Comments on this clonotype: Here the CDR3 omits its conserved ending phenylalanine or tryptophan, so a read error is the likely source. The chain couples TRBV29-1 to TRBJ1-1; D remains unclear. The CDR3 has 11 amino acids. Germline CDR1 reads SQVTM; CDR2 reads ANQGSEA. Between the trimmed V and J ends, which lost 7 bases and 0 bases, there was a span of 6 bases. CDR3 in amino acids: CSGGMNTEAFL. CDR3 DNA sequence: TGCAGCGGTGGGATGAACACTGAAGCTTTCCTT.

The gene calls are TRBV29-1 and TRBJ2-3; D may be TRBD2 (5 bases). The germline gives CDR1 SQVTM, CDR2 ANQGSEA. The CDR3 consists of 14 residues. V lost 5 bases and J 0 bases, leaving 12 bases between the germline ends. CDR3 nucleotide sequence: TGCAGCGTTAGGGCTGAGGGAAGCACAGATACGCAGTATTTT. Translation: CSVRAEGSTDTQYF.

This sequence joins TRBV5-1 and TRBJ2-6; no reliable D call. Germline V gene data show CDR1 as SGHRS and CDR2 as YFSETQ. Trimming removed 6 bases at V and 1 base at J, with 8 bases between. The CDR3 runs to 14 residues. CDR3 region: CASNDPSGANVLTF. The CDR3 DNA is TGCGCCAGCAACGACCCGTCTGGGGCCAACGTCCTGACTTTC.

The rearrangement joins TRBV5-8 to TRBJ2-7; 9 bases line up with TRBD1. The CDR3 consists of 16 residues. CDR1 is SGHTS and CDR2 is YDEGEE in the germline V gene. The trim removed 7 bases at V and 2 bases at J, leaving 13 bases unmatched. CDR3 nucleotide sequence: TGTGCCAGCGATTCCTTTACCGGGACAGGGACCTACGAGCAGTACTTC. This encodes CASDSFTGTGTYEQYF.

The gene calls are TRBV11-2 and TRBJ1-3, with D possibly matching TRBD1 (6 bases). V lost 2 bases to trimming and J lost 6 bases, with 11 bases between them. Germline loops: CDR1 SGHAT, CDR2 FQNNGV. The CDR3 is 14 residues long. The CDR3 region is CASSLRGPENTIYF. CDR3 coding DNA: TGTGCCAGCAGCTTACGGGGGCCGGAAAACACCATATATTTT.

The V and J genes are TRBV19 and TRBJ2-7; no reliable D call. The CDR3 is made up of 13 amino acids. Trimming pared 3 bases from V and 2 bases from J, leaving 8 bases between. Germline loops: CDR1 LNHDA, CDR2 SQIVND (reference sequence). CDR3 residues: CASSIMWTYEQYF. The CDR3 bases are TGTGCCAGTAGTATTATGTGGACCTACGAGCAGTACTTC.

The chain couples TRBV7-2 to TRBJ2-3; D perhaps matches TRBD2 (5 bases). The germline CDR1 and CDR2 sequences are SGHTA and FQGNSA. V was pared by 7 bases and J by 3 bases, with 20 bases between. The CDR3 spans 16 residues. CDR3 DNA: TGTGCCAGCATACCACGTTTCCGGAGGAATACAGATACGCAGTATTTT. It specifies CASIPRFRRNTDTQYF.

V and J are TRBV7-2 and TRBJ2-1; D is unclear. Germline CDR1 and CDR2: SGHTA and FQGNSA. The length of the CDR3 is 10 residues. With 4 bases removed from V and 14 bases from J, the gap between germline ends came to 9 bases. This chain's CDR3 is CASSSLAEFF. CDR3 DNA: TGTGCCAGCAGCTCGCTCGCCGAGTTCTTC.

The V and J genes are TRBV28 and TRBJ1-2; D is undetermined. The CDR3 spans 12 residues. Between the trimmed V and J ends, which lost 6 bases and 8 bases, there was a span of 13 bases. Germline CDR1 MDHEN, CDR2 SYDVKM. The CDR3 spells CASRGYFWGYTF. CDR3 DNA sequence: TGTGCCAGCAGGGGCTACTTTTGGGGCTACACCTTC.

This sequence joins TRBV6-5 and TRBJ1-2; 7 bases agree with TRBD1. J was trimmed by 0 bases and V by 4 bases; bases with no gene match: 2. The CDR3 has 14 residues. Per germline, CDR1 MNHEY and CDR2 SVGAGI. The CDR3 sequence is CASSSTGANYGYTF. In DNA form, the CDR3 reads TGTGCCAGCAGTTCCACAGGGGCTAACTATGGCTACACCTTC.

Here the CDR3 DNA reads TGCAGTGCTAGAGGGGTCGGGACAGGGGAGAATCAGCCCCAGCATTTT. Translation: CSARGVGTGENQPQHF. The genes are TRBV20-1 and TRBJ1-5, with 10 bases that match TRBD1. The CDR3 length is 16 residues. Looked up from germline, CDR1 is DFQATT and CDR2 is SNEGSKA (reference sequence). V trimming: 1 base; J trimming: 4 bases; junction bases outside the gene matches: 7.

The V call is TRBV4-1, the J call TRBJ2-6; D is uncertain. The V and J ends lost 0 bases and 0 bases respectively, with 6 bases between them. In germline, CDR1 is MGHRA, CDR2 YSYEKL. The CDR3 has 16 amino acids. Written as DNA, the CDR3 is TGCGCCAGCAGCCAAGACAGTTTCTCTGGGGCCAACGTCCTGACTTTC. This sequence encodes CASSQDSFSGANVLTF.

The CDR3 region has the DNA TGCAGCGTTGTACCGGGGGCGTTGAGCTATGGCTACACCTTC. It codes for CSVVPGALSYGYTF. V is TRBV29-1 and J is TRBJ1-2; a weak D match, TRBD1 (6 bases). The germline gives CDR1 SQVTM, CDR2 ANQGSEA. V lost 4 bases and J lost 4, with 16 bases in between. The CDR3 is 14 amino acids. The complete variable domain, with remaining parts taken from reference TRBV29-1 and TRBJ1-2, reads SAVISQKPSRDICQRGTSLTIQCQVDSQVTMMFWYRQQPGQSLTLIATANQGSEATYESGFVIDKFPISRPNLTFSTLTVSNMSPEDSSIYLCSVVPGALSYGYTFGSGTRLTVV.

The chain joins TRBV23-1 to TRBJ1-2, with D unclear. TRBV23-1 is treated as an ORF (open reading frame) with a function not yet certain. CDR3 size: 16 residues. V lost 0 bases, J lost 0 bases, and 11 bases lay in between. The CDR3 region is CASSQSVDLANYGYTF. DNA for the CDR3: TGCGCCAGCAGTCAATCGGTGGACCTAGCTAACTATGGCTACACCTTC.

The chain recombines TRBV27 with TRBJ2-3; possibly TRBD1 or TRBD2 for D (6 bases each). Per the germline V gene, CDR1 is MNHEY and CDR2 is SMNVEV (reference sequence). This CDR3 is built from 17 residues. The V and J ends lost 4 bases and 0 bases respectively, with 17 bases between them. The CDR3 here is CASSYTGTQSSTDTQYF. The CDR3 DNA reads TGTGCCAGCAGTTACACAGGGACTCAATCTAGCACAGATACGCAGTATTTT.

This clonotype was recorded once. The chain employs TRBV29-1 and TRBJ1-4; the D is unclear. The V gene lost 4 bases and the J gene lost 2 bases, with 11 bases spanning the gap. The CDR3 has 14 residues. CDR1 SQVTM and CDR2 ANQGSEA come from the germline V gene. The CDR3 sequence is CSVVGFGTNEKLFF. CDR3 DNA sequence: TGCAGCGTTGTAGGGTTTGGGACTAATGAAAAACTGTTTTTT.

The chain couples TRBV3-1 to TRBJ2-3; TRBD2 matches at 11 bases. The germline V gene encodes CDR1 LGHDT and CDR2 YNNKEL (reference sequence). Trimming cost V 4 bases and J 0 bases; bases outside gene matches: 12. The CDR3 is made up of 19 amino acids. In nucleotides, the CDR3 is TGTGCCAGCAGCCCTCAGTTAACTAGCGGGGGTGGGAGCACAGATACGCAGTATTTT. Amino acids: CASSPQLTSGGGSTDTQYF.

The J gene is TRBJ2-2, the V gene TRBV5-1; TRBD1 might be the D (6 bases). The length of the CDR3 is 15 residues. In germline, CDR1 is SGHRS, CDR2 YFSETQ. Trimming cost V 3 bases and J 1 base, with 10 bases left between them. In DNA, the CDR3 is TGCGCCAGCAGCTCTGGACAGCAGAACACCGGGGAGCTGTTTTTT. It codes for CASSSGQQNTGELFF.

This chain joins TRBV3-1 and TRBJ2-7, with D perhaps matching TRBD1 (5 bases). Deletions cut 1 base from V and 6 bases from J, with 13 bases between. This CDR3 contains 14 residues. Germline CDR1 is LGHDT and CDR2 is YNNKEL (reference sequence). CDR3 residues: CASSQASGFVEQYF. In DNA, the CDR3 is TGTGCCAGCAGCCAAGCTTCAGGGTTCGTCGAGCAGTACTTC.

The V call is TRBV6-6, the J call TRBJ1-1, with 7 positions matching TRBD1. The V segment lost 4 bases and the J segment 7 bases; nucleotides outside the gene matches: 9. CDR3 length equals 14 residues. Germline CDR1 MNHNY, CDR2 SVGAGI (reference sequence). CDR3 nucleotide sequence: TGTGCCAGCAGTTCCTGGACAGGAAATGGTGAAGCTTTCTTT. Translated, it gives CASSSWTGNGEAFF.

The chain carries TRBV10-3 and TRBJ1-3; D gene unclear. CDR1 is ENHRY and CDR2 is SYGVKD in the germline V gene. The CDR3 contains 13 residues. The V end was cut by 3 bases, the J end by 4 bases, with 7 bases between. The CDR3 spells CAISENSGNTIYF. The CDR3 DNA sequence: TGTGCCATCAGTGAAAATTCAGGAAACACCATATATTTT.

V and J are TRBV5-4 and TRBJ2-1; 7 bases match TRBD1. The junction had 11 bases not matched to a gene; V was cut back by 6 bases and J by 8 bases. Germline V gene data show CDR1 as SGHNT and CDR2 as YYREEE (reference sequence). CDR3 length: 14 amino acids. CDR3 nucleotide sequence: TGTGCCAGCACGACCAAGACAGGGATGGATGAGCAGTTCTTC. This codes for CASTTKTGMDEQFF.

The chain combines TRBV6-6 with TRBJ2-7; 10 bases map to TRBD2. V lost 0 bases and J lost 6; bases outside the gene matches: 5. From germline, CDR1 is MNHNY and CDR2 SVGAGI (reference sequence). This CDR3 contains 15 residues. The CDR3 DNA is TGTGCCAGCAGTTACTCGAGCGGGAGGGCGGGCGAGCAGTACTTC. Amino acid sequence: CASSYSSGRAGEQYF.

The V call is TRBV10-3, the J call TRBJ1-2; D is uncertain. Germline V gives CDR1 ENHRY, CDR2 SYGVKD. Deletions cut 6 bases from V and 1 base from J, with 9 bases between. The CDR3 length is 13 residues. The CDR3 DNA is TGTGCCATCAGCCCCGACGGTAACTATGGCTACACCTTC. It codes for CAISPDGNYGYTF.

This rearrangement joins TRBV23-1 to TRBJ2-1; 7 nucleotides agree with TRBD2. TRBV23-1 is an open reading frame whose function is uncertain. Losses at the gene ends were 4 bases for V and 0 bases for J; bases not matched to a gene: 3. CDR3 size: 15 residues. CDR3 nucleotides: TGCGCCAGCAGTCCGGGAGGCAGCTCCTACAATGAGCAGTTCTTC. It encodes CASSPGGSSYNEQFF.

The chain is built from TRBV7-8 and TRBJ2-5; possible D gene TRBD2, 5 bases. Per the germline V gene, CDR1 is SGHVS and CDR2 is FQNEAQ. The length of the CDR3 is 14 residues. Between the trimmed V and J ends, which lost 2 bases and 5 bases, there was a span of 12 bases. The CDR3 loop is CASSLQSGVETQYF. CDR3 coding DNA: TGTGCCAGCAGCTTACAATCCGGGGTTGAGACCCAGTACTTC.

This chain connects TRBV5-1 to TRBJ1-1; D not certain. V lost 6 bases and J 1 base, leaving 7 bases between the germline ends. Germline values: CDR1 SGHRS, CDR2 YFSETQ. This CDR3 is 12 amino acids long. The CDR3 region has the DNA TGCGCCAGCACTCGTGGGAACACTGAAGCTTTCTTT. As protein: CASTRGNTEAFF.

The rearrangement links TRBV7-2 to TRBJ2-5; D gene uncertain. Trimming stripped 5 bases from V and 2 bases from J, with 12 bases between. The CDR3 loop spans 14 amino acids. From germline, CDR1 is SGHTA and CDR2 FQGNSA. The DNA of the CDR3 is TGTGCCAGCAGCCTGACGGGCCTACAAGAGACCCAGTACTTC. Amino acid sequence: CASSLTGLQETQYF.

The chain couples TRBV7-2 to TRBJ2-3; 15 bases are shared with TRBD2. Looked up from germline, CDR1 is SGHTA and CDR2 is FQGNSA. This CDR3 contains 18 residues. J gave up 3 bases and V 3 bases, and 7 bases lay outside the gene matches. CDR3 bases: TGTGCCAGCAGCTTCCGATCCGGGACTAGCGGGGGGACAGATACGCAGTATTTT. Translated: CASSFRSGTSGGTDTQYF. Full variable domain (outside the CDR3, taken from reference TRBV7-2 and TRBJ2-3): GAGVSQSPSNKVTEKGKDVELRCDPISGHTALYWYRQSLGQGLEFLIYFQGNSAPDKSGLPSDRFSAERTGGSVSTLTIQRTQQEDSAVYLCASSFRSGTSGGTDTQYFGPGTRLTVL.

This chain joins TRBV2 and TRBJ2-7; TRBD1 agrees at 7 bases. The CDR3 is made up of 15 amino acids. The V gene's germline CDR1 is SNHLY and CDR2 FYNNEI. J gave up 3 bases and V 5 bases, and 10 bases lay outside the gene matches. The CDR3 sequence is CASSRTGTAYYEQYF. The CDR3 region has the DNA TGTGCCAGCAGTCGGACCGGGACAGCATACTACGAGCAGTACTTC. The full variable domain, rest sourced from reference TRBV2 and TRBJ2-7, is EPEVTQTPSHQVTQMGQEVILRCVPISNHLYFYWYRQILGQKVEFLVSFYNNEISEKSEIFDDQFSVERPDGSNFTLKIRSTKLEDSAMYFCASSRTGTAYYEQYFGPGTRLTVT.